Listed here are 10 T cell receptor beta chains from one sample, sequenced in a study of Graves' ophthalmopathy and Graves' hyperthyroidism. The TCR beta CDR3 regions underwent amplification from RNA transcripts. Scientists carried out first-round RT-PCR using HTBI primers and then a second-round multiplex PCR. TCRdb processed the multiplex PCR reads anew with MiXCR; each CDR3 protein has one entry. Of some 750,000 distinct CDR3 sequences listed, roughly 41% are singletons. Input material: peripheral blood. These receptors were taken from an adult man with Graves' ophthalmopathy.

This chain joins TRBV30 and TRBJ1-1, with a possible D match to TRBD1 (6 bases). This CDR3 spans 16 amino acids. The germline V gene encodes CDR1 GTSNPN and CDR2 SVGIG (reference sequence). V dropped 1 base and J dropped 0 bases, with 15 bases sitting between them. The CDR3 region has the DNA TGTGCCTGGAGTGCGAGGACAGCCAGCATGAACACTGAAGCTTTCTTT. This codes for CAWSARTASMNTEAFF.

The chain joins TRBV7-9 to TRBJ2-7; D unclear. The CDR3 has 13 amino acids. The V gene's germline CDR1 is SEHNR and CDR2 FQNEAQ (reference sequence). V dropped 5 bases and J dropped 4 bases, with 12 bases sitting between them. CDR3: CASSPTPGYEQYF. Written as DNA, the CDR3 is TGTGCCAGCAGCCCTACCCCGGGTTACGAGCAGTACTTC.

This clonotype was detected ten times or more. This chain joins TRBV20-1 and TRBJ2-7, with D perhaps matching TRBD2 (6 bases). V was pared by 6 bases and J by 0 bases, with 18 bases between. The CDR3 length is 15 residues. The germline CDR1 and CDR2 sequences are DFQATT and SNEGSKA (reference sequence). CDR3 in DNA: TGCAGTGCGCGGGACGGGAGCGCACGCTCCTACGAGCAGTACTTC. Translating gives CSARDGSARSYEQYF.

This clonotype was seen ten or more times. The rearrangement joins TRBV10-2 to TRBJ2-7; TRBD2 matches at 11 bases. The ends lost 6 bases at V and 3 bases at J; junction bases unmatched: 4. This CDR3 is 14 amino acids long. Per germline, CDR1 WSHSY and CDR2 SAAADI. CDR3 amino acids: CASRPSGGLYEQYF. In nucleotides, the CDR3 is TGCGCCAGCAGGCCTAGCGGGGGGCTCTACGAGCAGTACTTC.

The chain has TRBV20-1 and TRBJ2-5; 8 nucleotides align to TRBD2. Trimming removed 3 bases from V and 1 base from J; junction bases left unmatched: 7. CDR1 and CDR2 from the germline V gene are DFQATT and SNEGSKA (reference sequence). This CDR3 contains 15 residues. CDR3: CSASDSGGPQETQYF. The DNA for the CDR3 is TGCAGTGCTAGTGACAGCGGGGGACCCCAAGAGACCCAGTACTTC.

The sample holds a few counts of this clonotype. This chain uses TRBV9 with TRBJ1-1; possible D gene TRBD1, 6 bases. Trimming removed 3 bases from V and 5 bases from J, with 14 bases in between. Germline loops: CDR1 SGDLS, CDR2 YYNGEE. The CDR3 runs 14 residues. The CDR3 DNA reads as TGTGCCAGCAGCGGGGGGGTGAGGGGGACTGAAGCTTTCTTT. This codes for CASSGGVRGTEAFF.

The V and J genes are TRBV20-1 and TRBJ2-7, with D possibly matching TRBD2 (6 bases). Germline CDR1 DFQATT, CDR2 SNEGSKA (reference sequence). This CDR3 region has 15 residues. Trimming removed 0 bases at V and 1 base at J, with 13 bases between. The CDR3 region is CSARDLGGVSYEQYF. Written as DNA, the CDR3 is TGCAGTGCTAGAGATCTGGGGGGAGTATCCTACGAGCAGTACTTC.

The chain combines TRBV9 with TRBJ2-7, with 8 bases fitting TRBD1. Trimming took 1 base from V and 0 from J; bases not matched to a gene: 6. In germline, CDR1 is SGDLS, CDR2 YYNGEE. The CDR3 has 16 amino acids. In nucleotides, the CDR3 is TGTGCCAGCAGCGTATCAGGACAGGGTGGCTCCTACGAGCAGTACTTC. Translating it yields CASSVSGQGGSYEQYF.

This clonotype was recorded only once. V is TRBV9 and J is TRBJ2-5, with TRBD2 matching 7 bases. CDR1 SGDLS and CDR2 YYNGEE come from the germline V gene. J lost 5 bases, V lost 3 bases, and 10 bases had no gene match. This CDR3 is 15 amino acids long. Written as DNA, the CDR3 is TGTGCCAGCAGCGCGACTGGGAGGGTAGTGGAGACCCAGTACTTC. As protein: CASSATGRVVETQYF. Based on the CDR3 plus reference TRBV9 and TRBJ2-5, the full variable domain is DSGVTQTPKHLITATGQRVTLRCSPRSGDLSVYWYQQSLDQGLQFLIQYYNGEERAKGNILERFSAQQFPDLHSELNLSSLELGDSALYFCASSATGRVVETQYFGPGTRLLVL.

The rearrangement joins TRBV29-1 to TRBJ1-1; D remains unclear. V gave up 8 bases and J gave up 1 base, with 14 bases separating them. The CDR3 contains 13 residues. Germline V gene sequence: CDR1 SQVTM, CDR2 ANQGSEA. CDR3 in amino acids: CSSPGLGNTEAFF. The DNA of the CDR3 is TGCAGCAGCCCCGGCTTGGGGAACACTGAAGCTTTCTTT.